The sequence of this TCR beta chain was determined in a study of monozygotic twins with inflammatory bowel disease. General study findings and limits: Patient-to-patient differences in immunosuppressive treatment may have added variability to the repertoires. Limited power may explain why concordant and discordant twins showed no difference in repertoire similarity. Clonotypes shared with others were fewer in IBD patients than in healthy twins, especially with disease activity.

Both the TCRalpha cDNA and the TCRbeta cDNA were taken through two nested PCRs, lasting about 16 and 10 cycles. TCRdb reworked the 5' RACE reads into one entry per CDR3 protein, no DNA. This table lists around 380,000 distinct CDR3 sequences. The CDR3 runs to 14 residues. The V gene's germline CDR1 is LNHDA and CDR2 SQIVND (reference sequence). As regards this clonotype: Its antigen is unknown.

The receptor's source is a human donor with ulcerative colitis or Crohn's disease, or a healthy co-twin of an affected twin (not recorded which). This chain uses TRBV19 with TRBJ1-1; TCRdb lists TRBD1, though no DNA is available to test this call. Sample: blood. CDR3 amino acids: CASTPPGQGAEAFF.